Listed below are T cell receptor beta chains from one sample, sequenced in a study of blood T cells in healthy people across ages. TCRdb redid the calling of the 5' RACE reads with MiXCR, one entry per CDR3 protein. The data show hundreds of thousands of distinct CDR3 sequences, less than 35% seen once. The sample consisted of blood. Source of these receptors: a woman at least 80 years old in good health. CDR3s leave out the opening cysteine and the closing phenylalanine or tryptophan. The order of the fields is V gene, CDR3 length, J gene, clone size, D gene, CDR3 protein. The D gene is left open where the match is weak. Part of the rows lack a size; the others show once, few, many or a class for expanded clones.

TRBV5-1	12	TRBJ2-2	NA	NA	ASSSRGLAGELF
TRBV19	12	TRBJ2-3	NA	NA	ASGSDSRTDTQY
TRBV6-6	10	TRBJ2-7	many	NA	ASSLSGVEQY
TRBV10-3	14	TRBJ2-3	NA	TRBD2	AIRQLAGASTDTQY
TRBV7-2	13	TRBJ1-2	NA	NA	VSSLEVREDYGHT
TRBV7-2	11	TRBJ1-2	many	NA	ASSFAEPYGYT
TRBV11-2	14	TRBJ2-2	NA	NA	ASSGNQGGRIGELF
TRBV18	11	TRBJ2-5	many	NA	ASSPGLAGNQY
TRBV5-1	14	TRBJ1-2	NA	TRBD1	ASSGKTGGFNYGYT
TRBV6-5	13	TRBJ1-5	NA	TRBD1	ASSLRGQTDQPQH
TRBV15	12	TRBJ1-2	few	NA	ATSREDLVYGYT
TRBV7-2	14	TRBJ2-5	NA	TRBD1	ASSYARQGALRTQY
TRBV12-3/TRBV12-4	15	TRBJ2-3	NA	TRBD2	ASSLDLAGGATDTQY
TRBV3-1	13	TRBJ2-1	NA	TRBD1	ASSRGQSLYNEQF
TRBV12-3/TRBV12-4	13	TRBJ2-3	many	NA	ASSPKTKSTDTQY
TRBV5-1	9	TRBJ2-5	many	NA	ASSVEETQY
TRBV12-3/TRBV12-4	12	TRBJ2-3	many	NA	ASKTYPRADTQY
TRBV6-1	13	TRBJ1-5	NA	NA	ASSLGVGLDQPQH
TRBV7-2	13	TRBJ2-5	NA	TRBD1	ASSKGQGRCNEQY
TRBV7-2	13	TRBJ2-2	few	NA	ASSLLPRETGELF
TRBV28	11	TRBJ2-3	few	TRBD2	TSSFGGTDTQY
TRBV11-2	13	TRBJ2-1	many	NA	ASSLPGSSYNEQF
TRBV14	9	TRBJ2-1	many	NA	ASSQLREQF
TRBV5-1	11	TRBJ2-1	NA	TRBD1	ASSFGTEDEQF
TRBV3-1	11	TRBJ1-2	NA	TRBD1	ASSQIGQGPYT
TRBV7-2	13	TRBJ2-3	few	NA	ASSLVGAGTDTQY
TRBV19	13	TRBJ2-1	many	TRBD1	ASSIDGQGRNEQF
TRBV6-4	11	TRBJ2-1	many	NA	ASSDGSRSEQF
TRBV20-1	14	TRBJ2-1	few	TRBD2	SAIAFSGRSHNEQF